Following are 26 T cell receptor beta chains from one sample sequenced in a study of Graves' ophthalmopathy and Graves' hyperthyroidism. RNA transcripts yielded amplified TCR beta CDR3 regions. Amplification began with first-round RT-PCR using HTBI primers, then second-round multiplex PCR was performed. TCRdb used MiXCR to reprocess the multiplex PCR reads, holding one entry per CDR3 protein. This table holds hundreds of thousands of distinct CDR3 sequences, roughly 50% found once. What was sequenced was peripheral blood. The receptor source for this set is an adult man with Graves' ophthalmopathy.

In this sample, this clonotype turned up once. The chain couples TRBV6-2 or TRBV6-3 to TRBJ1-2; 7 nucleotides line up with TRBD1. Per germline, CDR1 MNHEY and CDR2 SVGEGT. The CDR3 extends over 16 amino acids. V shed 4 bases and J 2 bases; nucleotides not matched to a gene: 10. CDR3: CASSSPGQRNNYGYTF. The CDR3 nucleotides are TGTGCCAGCAGTTCACCGGGACAGAGGAACAACTATGGCTACACCTTC.

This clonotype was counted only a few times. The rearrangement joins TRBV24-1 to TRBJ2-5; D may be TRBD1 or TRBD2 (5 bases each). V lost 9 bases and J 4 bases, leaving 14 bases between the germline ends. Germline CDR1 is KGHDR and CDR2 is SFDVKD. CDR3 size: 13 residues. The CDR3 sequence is CATSGANRETQYF. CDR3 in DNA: TGTGCCACCTCCGGGGCCAATCGAGAGACCCAGTACTTC.

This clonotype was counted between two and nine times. CDR3: CSARPTGGLGYTF. Here the CDR3 DNA reads TGCAGTGCTAGACCGACGGGAGGGCTTGGCTACACCTTC. V and J are TRBV20-1 and TRBJ1-2; D unresolved. Looked up from germline, CDR1 is DFQATT and CDR2 is SNEGSKA (reference sequence). CDR3 length: 13 residues. The V end lost 2 bases, the J end lost 7 bases, and 14 bases lay between the germline ends.

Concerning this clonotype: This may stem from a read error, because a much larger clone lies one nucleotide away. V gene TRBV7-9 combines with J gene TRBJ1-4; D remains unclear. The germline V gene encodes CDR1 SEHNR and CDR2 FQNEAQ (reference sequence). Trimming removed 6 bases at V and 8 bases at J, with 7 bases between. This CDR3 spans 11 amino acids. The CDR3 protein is CASRPSEKLFF. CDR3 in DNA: TGTGCCAGCAGACCGAGCGAAAAACTGTTTTTT.

The CDR3 spells CASSDWAGGYEQYF. The DNA for the CDR3 is TGTGCCAGCAGTGACTGGGCGGGGGGCTACGAGCAGTACTTC. V is TRBV2 and J is TRBJ2-7; TRBD2 agrees at 8 bases. CDR1 SNHLY and CDR2 FYNNEI come from the germline V gene. Losses at the gene ends were 3 bases for V and 3 bases for J; bases not matched to a gene: 4. This CDR3 has 14 residues.

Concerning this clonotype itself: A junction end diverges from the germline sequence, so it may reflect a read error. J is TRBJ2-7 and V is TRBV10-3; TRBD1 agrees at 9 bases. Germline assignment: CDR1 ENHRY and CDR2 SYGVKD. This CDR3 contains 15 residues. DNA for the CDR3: TGTGCCAGCAGTTACCGGGACAGGGTCTCCTACGAGCAGTACTTC. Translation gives CASSYRDRVSYEQYF.

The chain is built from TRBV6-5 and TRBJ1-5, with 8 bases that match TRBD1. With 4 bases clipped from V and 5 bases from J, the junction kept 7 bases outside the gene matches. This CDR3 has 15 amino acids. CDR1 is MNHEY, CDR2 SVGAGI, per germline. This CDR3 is CASSLSQGVDQPQHF. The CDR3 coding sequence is TGTGCCAGCAGTTTATCACAGGGGGTGGATCAGCCCCAGCATTTT.

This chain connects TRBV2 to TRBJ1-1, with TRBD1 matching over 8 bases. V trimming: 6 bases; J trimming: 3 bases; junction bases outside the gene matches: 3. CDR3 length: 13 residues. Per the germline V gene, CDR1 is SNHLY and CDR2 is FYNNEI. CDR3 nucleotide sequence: TGTGCCAGCAGACAGGGGGTCTACACTGAAGCTTTCTTT. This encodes CASRQGVYTEAFF.

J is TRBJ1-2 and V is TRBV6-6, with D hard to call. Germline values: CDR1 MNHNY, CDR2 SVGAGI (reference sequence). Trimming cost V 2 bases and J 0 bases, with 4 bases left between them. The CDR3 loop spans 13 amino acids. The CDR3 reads CASSYGANYGYTF. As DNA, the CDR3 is TGTGCCAGCAGTTACGGGGCTAACTATGGCTACACCTTC.

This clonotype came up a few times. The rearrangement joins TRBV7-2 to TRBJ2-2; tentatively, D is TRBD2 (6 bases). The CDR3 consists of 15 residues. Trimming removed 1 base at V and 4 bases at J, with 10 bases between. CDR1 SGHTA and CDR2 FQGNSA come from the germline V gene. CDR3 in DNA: TGTGCCAGCAGCTTAGGACTAGTTTCCACCGGGGAGCTGTTTTTT. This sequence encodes CASSLGLVSTGELFF.

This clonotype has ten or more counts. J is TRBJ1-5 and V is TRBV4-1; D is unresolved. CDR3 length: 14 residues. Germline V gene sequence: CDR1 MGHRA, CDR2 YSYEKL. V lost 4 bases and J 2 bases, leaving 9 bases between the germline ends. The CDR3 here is CASSPREGNQPQHF. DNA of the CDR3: TGCGCCAGCAGCCCAAGGGAGGGCAATCAGCCCCAGCATTTT.

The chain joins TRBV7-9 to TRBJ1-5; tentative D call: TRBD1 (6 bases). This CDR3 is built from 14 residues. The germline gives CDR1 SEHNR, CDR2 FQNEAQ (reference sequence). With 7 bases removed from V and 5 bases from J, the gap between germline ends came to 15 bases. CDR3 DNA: TGTGCCAGCACCACTCAGGGGCTTGATCAGCCCCAGCATTTT. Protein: CASTTQGLDQPQHF.

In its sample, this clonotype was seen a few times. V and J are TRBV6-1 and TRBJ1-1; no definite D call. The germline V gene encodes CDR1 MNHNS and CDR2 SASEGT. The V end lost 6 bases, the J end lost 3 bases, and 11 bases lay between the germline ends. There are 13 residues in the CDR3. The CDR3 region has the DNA TGTGCCAGCAGACCAGGAAGGGACACTGAAGCTTTCTTT. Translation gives CASRPGRDTEAFF.

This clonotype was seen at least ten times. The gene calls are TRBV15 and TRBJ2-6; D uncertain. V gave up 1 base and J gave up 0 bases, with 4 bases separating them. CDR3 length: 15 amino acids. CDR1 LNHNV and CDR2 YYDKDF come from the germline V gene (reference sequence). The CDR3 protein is CATSRGSSGANVLTF. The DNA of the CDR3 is TGTGCCACCAGCAGAGGGTCCTCTGGGGCCAACGTCCTGACTTTC.

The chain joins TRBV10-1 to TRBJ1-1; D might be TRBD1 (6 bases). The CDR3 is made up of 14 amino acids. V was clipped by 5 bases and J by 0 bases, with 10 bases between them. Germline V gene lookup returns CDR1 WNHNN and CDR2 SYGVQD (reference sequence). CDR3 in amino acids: CASSMGTLNTEAFF. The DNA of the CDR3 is TGCGCCAGCAGTATGGGGACATTGAACACTGAAGCTTTCTTT.

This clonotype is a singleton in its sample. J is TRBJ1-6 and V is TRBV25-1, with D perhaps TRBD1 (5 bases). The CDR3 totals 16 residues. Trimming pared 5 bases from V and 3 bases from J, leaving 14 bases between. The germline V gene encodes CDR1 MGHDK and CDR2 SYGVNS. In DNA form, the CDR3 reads TGTGCCAGCAGTTCCCAGGGTCAACTCTATAATTCACCCCTCCACTTT. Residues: CASSSQGQLYNSPLHF.

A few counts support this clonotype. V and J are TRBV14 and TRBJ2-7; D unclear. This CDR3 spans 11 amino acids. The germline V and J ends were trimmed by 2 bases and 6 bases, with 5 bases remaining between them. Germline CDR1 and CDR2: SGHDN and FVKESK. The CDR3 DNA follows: TGTGCCAGCAGCCAACTCGGCGAGCAGTACTTC. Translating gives CASSQLGEQYF.

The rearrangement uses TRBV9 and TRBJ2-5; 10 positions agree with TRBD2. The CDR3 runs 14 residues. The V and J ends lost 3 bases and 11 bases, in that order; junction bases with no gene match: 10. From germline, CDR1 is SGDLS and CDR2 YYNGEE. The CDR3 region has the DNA TGTGCCAGCAGCGGGACTAGCGGATACAATGAGCAGTACTTC. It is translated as CASSGTSGYNEQYF.

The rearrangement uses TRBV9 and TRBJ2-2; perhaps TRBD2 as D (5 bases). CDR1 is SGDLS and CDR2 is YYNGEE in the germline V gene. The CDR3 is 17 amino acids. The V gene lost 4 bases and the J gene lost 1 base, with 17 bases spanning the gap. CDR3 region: CASSLGFEGVNTGELFF. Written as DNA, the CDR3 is TGTGCCAGCAGCTTGGGGTTTGAGGGAGTGAACACCGGGGAGCTGTTTTTT.

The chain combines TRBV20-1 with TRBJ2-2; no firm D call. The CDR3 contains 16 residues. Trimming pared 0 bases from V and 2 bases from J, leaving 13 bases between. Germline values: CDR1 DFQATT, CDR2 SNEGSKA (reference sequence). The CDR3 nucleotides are TGCAGTGCTAGAGATGTTCGACCATCAAACACCGGGGAGCTGTTTTTT. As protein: CSARDVRPSNTGELFF.

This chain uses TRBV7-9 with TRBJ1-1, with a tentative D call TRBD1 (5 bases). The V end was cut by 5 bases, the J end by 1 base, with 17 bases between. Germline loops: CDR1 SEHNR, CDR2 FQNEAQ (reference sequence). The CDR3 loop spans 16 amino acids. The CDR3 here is CASSPPLGHSNTEAFF. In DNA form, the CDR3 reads TGTGCCAGCAGCCCCCCGCTAGGACACTCGAACACTGAAGCTTTCTTT. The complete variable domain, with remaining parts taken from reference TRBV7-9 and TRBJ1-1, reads DTGVSQNPRHKITKRGQNVTFRCDPISEHNRLYWYRQTLGQGPEFLTYFQNEAQLEKSRLLSDRFSAERPKGSFSTLEIQRTEQGDSAMYLCASSPPLGHSNTEAFFGQGTRLTVV.

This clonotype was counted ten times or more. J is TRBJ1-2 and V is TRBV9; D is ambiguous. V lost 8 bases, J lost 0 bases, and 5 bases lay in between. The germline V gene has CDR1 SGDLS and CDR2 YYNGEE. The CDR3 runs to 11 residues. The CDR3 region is CASEANYGYTF. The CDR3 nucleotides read TGTGCCAGTGAAGCTAACTATGGCTACACCTTC.

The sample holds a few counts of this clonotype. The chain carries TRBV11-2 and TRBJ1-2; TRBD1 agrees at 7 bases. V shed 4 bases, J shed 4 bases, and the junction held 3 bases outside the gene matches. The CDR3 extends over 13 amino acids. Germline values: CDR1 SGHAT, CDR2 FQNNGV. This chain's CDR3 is CASSSDRVYGYTF. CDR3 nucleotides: TGTGCCAGCAGCTCAGACAGGGTCTATGGCTACACCTTC. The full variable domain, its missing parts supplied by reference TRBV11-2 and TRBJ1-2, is EAGVAQSPRYKIIEKRQSVAFWCNPISGHATLYWYQQILGQGPKLLIQFQNNGVVDDSQLPKDRFSAERLKGVDSTLKIQPAKLEDSAVYLCASSSDRVYGYTFGSGTRLTVV.

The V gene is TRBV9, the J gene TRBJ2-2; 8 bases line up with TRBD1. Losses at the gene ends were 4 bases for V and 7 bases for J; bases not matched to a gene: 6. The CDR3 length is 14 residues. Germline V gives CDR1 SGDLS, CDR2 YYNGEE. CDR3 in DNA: TGTGCCAGCAGCTTGGACAGGGATAGCGGGGAGCTGTTTTTT. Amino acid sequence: CASSLDRDSGELFF.

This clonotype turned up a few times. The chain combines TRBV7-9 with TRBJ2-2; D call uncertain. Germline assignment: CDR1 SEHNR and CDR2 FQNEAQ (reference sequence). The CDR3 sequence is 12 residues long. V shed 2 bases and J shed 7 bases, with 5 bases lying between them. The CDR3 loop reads CASSLPVGELFF. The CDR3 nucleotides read TGTGCCAGCAGCTTACCCGTCGGGGAGCTGTTTTTT.

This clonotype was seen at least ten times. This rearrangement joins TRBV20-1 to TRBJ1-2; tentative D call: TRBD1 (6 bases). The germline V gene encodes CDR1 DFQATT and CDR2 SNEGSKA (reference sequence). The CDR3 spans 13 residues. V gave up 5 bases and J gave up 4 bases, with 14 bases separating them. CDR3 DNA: TGCAGTGCTCAGCCCCGGACAGTCTATGGCTACACCTTC. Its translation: CSAQPRTVYGYTF.